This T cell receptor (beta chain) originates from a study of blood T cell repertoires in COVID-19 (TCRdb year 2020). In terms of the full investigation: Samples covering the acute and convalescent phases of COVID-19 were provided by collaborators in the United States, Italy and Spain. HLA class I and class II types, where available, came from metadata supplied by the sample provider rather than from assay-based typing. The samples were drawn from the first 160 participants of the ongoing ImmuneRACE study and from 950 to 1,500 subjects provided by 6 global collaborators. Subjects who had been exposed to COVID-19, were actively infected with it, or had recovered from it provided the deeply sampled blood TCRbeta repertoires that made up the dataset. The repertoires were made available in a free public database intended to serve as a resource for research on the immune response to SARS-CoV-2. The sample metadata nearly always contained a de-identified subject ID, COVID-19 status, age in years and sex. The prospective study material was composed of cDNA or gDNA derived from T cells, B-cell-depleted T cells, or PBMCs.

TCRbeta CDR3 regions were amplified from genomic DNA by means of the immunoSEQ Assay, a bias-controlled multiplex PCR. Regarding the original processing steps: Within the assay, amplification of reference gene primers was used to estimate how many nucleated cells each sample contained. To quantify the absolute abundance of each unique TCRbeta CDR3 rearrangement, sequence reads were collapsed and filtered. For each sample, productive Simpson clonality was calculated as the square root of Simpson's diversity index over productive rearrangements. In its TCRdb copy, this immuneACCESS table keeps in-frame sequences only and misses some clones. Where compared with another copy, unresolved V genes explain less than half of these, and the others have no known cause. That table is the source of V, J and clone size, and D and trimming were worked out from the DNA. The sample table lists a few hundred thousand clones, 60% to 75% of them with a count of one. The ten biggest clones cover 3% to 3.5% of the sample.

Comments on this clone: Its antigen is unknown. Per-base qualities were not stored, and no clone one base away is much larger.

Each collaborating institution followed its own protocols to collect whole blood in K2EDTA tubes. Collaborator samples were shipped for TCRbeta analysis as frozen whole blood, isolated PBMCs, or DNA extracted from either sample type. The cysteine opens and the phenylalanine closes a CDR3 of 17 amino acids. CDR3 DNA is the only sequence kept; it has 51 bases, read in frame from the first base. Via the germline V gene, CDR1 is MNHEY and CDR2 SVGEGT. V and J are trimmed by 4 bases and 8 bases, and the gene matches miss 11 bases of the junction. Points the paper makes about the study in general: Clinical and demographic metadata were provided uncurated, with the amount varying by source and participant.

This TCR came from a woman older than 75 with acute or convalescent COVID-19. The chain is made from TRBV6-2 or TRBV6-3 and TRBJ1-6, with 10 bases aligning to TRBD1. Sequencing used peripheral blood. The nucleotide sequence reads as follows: TGTGCCAGCAGTTCAGACACCGGGACAGGGGTCCATTCACCCCTCCACTTT. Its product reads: CASSSDTGTGVHSPLHF.